The T cell receptor beta chain described here comes from a study of T cells in Graves' hyperthyroidism and ophthalmopathy. Findings and caveats of the study: Using 13 V-J features, a model discriminated ophthalmopathy from stable hyperthyroidism. Median prediction lead before ophthalmopathy onset was 5.5 to 7 months with the model.

This clonotype was counted at least ten times. No antigen is known for it. RNA transcripts provided the source from which TCR beta CDR3 regions were amplified. A set of HTBI primers served as the primers for a first-round RT-PCR of the TCR CDR3. Via MiXCR, TCRdb re-called the multiplex PCR reads, giving one row per CDR3 protein. The repertoire holds roughly 500,000 distinct CDR3 sequences, about 45% seen once, with roughly 45% in the top ten. Uncontrolled infections, other autoimmune diseases, pregnancy or lactation led to exclusion of patients. This CDR3 is built from 16 residues. CDR1 and CDR2 (germline): LGHNA, YNFKEQ. J gave up 3 bases and V 4 bases, and 3 bases lay outside the gene matches.

The TCR comes from an adult woman with Graves' disease, either hyperthyroidism or ophthalmopathy (not recorded which). This chain uses TRBV4-2 with TRBJ2-2; TRBD2 matches at 12 bases. Material: peripheral blood or thyroid tissue (not recorded which). CDR3 bases: TGTGCCAGCAGCCCTAGCGGGAGGGCATACACCGGGGAGCTGTTTTTT. Protein product: CASSPSGRAYTGELFF.